The next 21 T cell receptor beta chains were all read from a single sample in a study of blood T cells in healthy people across ages. A second PCR, run for roughly 7 to 12 cycles, used a sample-barcoded 5' primer plus a J-beta primer mix. Each CDR3 protein is one row after TCRdb ran MiXCR on the 5' RACE reads. This table has about 1.1 million distinct CDR3 sequences, around two fifths appearing once. Sequencing was done on a sample of blood. Source of these receptors: a man aged 18 to 29 in good health.

This clonotype is a singleton in its sample. At one end the junction does not follow the germline gene, possibly because of a read error. The chain couples TRBV7-2 to TRBJ1-2; TRBD1 agrees at 7 bases. The CDR3 sequence is 14 residues long. Germline assignment: CDR1 SGHTA and CDR2 FQGNSA. The CDR3 region is CANSSNRGNYGYTF. In DNA form, the CDR3 reads TGTGCCAACAGCTCGAACAGGGGTAACTATGGCTACACCTTC.

The chain has TRBV7-9 and TRBJ2-1, with D perhaps TRBD1 (6 bases). Between the trimmed V and J ends, which lost 0 bases and 10 bases, there was a span of 13 bases. The V gene's germline CDR1 is SEHNR and CDR2 FQNEAQ (reference sequence). CDR3 length: 14 amino acids. The CDR3, as DNA: TGTGCCAGCAGCTTAGCAGGGGGAGCAGGGGAGCAGTTCTTC. As protein: CASSLAGGAGEQFF.

The CDR3 spells CASSLVFQQGARETQYF. CDR3 nucleotides: TGTGCCAGCAGCTTAGTTTTCCAGCAGGGGGCCAGGGAGACCCAGTACTTC. The chain is built from TRBV11-2 and TRBJ2-5, with 8 positions matching TRBD1. Germline-derived CDR1 and CDR2 are SGHAT and FQNNGV. CDR3 length equals 17 residues. Trimming removed 1 base from V and 5 bases from J; junction bases left unmatched: 12.

This clonotype was seen more than once but under ten times. The chain carries TRBV6-8 and TRBJ2-1; TRBD2 is a possible D gene (7 bases). This CDR3 has 15 amino acids. The germline CDR1 and CDR2 sequences are MNHGY and SAAAGT. Trimming stripped 6 bases from V and 4 bases from J, with 16 bases between. CDR3 residues: CASSHGGPGYNEQFF. Here the CDR3 DNA reads TGTGCCAGCAGCCACGGGGGGCCTGGGTACAATGAGCAGTTCTTC.

This clonotype was detected a few times. The chain is built from TRBV10-3 and TRBJ1-5; no firm D call. The length of the CDR3 is 12 residues. The germline V gene encodes CDR1 ENHRY and CDR2 SYGVKD. Trimming took 3 bases from V and 4 from J, leaving 4 bases between them. The CDR3 here is CAISDLNQPQHF. CDR3 nucleotides: TGTGCCATCAGTGACTTAAATCAGCCCCAGCATTTT.

The genes are TRBV6-1 and TRBJ2-3; 7 bases match TRBD1. This CDR3 comprises 14 residues. The J segment lost 7 bases and the V segment lost 5 bases, leaving 9 bases of the junction unmatched. Germline CDR1 reads MNHNS; CDR2 reads SASEGT. The CDR3 sequence is CASSSTGPANTQYF. CDR3 DNA sequence: TGTGCCAGCAGTTCGACAGGGCCAGCCAATACGCAGTATTTT.

A few counts support this clonotype. The chain carries TRBV13 and TRBJ1-6; 7 nucleotides agree with TRBD1. CDR3 length: 15 amino acids. Looked up from germline, CDR1 is PRHDT and CDR2 is FYEKMQ (reference sequence). V gave up 3 bases and J gave up 2 bases; unmatched junction bases: 1. CDR3 region: CASSLTGPYNSPLHF. Here the CDR3 DNA reads TGTGCCAGCAGCTTGACAGGGCCCTATAATTCACCCCTCCACTTT. Looking up the rest from reference TRBV13 and TRBJ1-6 gives the full variable domain: AAGVIQSPRHLIKEKRETATLKCYPIPRHDTVYWYQQGPGQDPQFLISFYEKMQSDKGSIPDRFSAQQFSDYHSELNMSSLELGDSALYFCASSLTGPYNSPLHFGNGTRLTVT.

This chain uses TRBV27 with TRBJ1-2; no clear D gene. The CDR3 extends over 12 amino acids. V was trimmed by 4 bases and J by 4 bases, leaving 7 bases between them. CDR1 MNHEY and CDR2 SMNVEV come from the germline V gene (reference sequence). The CDR3 is CASSSRLYGYTF. The CDR3 coding sequence is TGTGCCAGCAGTTCAAGGCTCTATGGCTACACCTTC.

This clonotype has a handful of counts. The V call is TRBV4-1, the J call TRBJ2-3; D is ambiguous. The CDR3 extends over 16 amino acids. Per the germline V gene, CDR1 is MGHRA and CDR2 is YSYEKL. V was trimmed by 3 bases and J by 0 bases, leaving 13 bases between them. CDR3 sequence (DNA): TGCGCCAGCAGCCAGATGAGAGCCCGTAGCACAGATACGCAGTATTTT. It is translated as CASSQMRARSTDTQYF.

There are a few counts of this clonotype. The chain has TRBV4-3 and TRBJ1-2; D is unclear. The V and J ends lost 2 bases and 0 bases respectively, with 13 bases between them. CDR1 LGHNA and CDR2 YSLEER come from the germline V gene. The CDR3 is 16 amino acids. CDR3 nucleotides: TGCGCCAGCAGCCAAATCGGCGGGGTTTCTAACTATGGCTACACCTTC. This gives the protein CASSQIGGVSNYGYTF.

The J gene is TRBJ1-1, the V gene TRBV11-2; D remains ambiguous. Trimming took off 5 bases at V and 7 bases at J, with 17 bases between the two ends. This CDR3 has 14 amino acids. Germline values: CDR1 SGHAT, CDR2 FQNNGV. The CDR3 sequence is CASSRSTGGFEAFF. The CDR3 bases are TGTGCCAGCAGCCGTAGTACCGGTGGGTTTGAAGCTTTCTTT.

The table lists this clonotype with a few counts. J is TRBJ1-2 and V is TRBV30; 9 nucleotides line up with TRBD1. Per the germline V gene, CDR1 is GTSNPN and CDR2 is SVGIG (reference sequence). V was pared by 1 base and J by 5 bases, with 5 bases of the junction left unmatched. The CDR3 spans 14 residues. Written as DNA, the CDR3 is TGTGCCTGGAGTGGGGACAGGGAAGCTTATGGCTACACCTTC. Amino acid sequence: CAWSGDREAYGYTF.

This chain connects TRBV6-2 or TRBV6-3 to TRBJ1-1, with D tentatively TRBD1 (5 bases). Trimming pared 2 bases from V and 3 bases from J, leaving 13 bases between. Looked up from germline, CDR1 is MNHEY and CDR2 is SVGEGT. The length of the CDR3 is 15 residues. CDR3 DNA sequence: TGTGCCAGCAGTTACGGGGACGAGGGCGACACTGAAGCTTTCTTT. Amino acids: CASSYGDEGDTEAFF.

This clonotype was recorded only once. V usage is TRBV3-1 and J usage is TRBJ1-5; no clear D. Germline V gene data show CDR1 as LGHDT and CDR2 as YNNKEL (reference sequence). The CDR3 consists of 13 residues. V lost 4 bases and J lost 6, with 10 bases in between. CDR3 protein: CASSRDTGQPQHF. The CDR3 nucleotides are TGTGCCAGCAGCCGAGACACGGGTCAGCCCCAGCATTTT.

This clonotype was counted a few times. V is TRBV18 and J is TRBJ1-2; 7 bases fit TRBD1. CDR1 is KGHSH, CDR2 LQKENI, per germline. Trimming at V came to 8 bases and at J to 2 bases, leaving 5 bases not matched to a gene. This CDR3 has 13 amino acids. For the CDR3, the DNA is TGTGCCAGCACCGGACAGGCAAACTATGGCTACACCTTC. Translating gives CASTGQANYGYTF.

V and J are TRBV4-1 and TRBJ1-5; D call uncertain. V lost 1 base to trimming and J lost 0 bases, with 13 bases between them. There are 17 residues in the CDR3. Germline loops: CDR1 MGHRA, CDR2 YSYEKL. In DNA, the CDR3 is TGCGCCAGCAGCCAAGCAGAACGGGCCTTTAGCAATCAGCCCCAGCATTTT. Encoded protein: CASSQAERAFSNQPQHF.

As regards this clonotype: This may come from a read error, since a much larger clone is one base off. The chain couples TRBV10-3 to TRBJ2-1, with TRBD1 identical over 9 bases. CDR1 and CDR2 (germline): ENHRY, SYGVKD. The CDR3 is made up of 14 amino acids. Trimming cost V 4 bases and J 10 bases; bases outside gene matches: 8. CDR3 in amino acids: CAISGGQGHYEQFF. The CDR3, as DNA: TGTGCCATCAGTGGGGGACAGGGCCACTACGAGCAGTTCTTC.

The chain carries TRBV9 and TRBJ1-6; D perhaps matches TRBD1 (5 bases). Germline CDR1 and CDR2: SGDLS and YYNGEE. The CDR3 has 18 residues. The V and J ends lost 0 bases and 0 bases respectively, with 13 bases between them. Written as DNA, the CDR3 is TGTGCCAGCAGCGTAGGGGACGGCGGGAGCTCCTATAATTCACCCCTCCACTTT. Residues: CASSVGDGGSSYNSPLHF. Complete variable domain (other parts from reference TRBV9 and TRBJ1-6): DSGVTQTPKHLITATGQRVTLRCSPRSGDLSVYWYQQSLDQGLQFLIQYYNGEERAKGNILERFSAQQFPDLHSELNLSSLELGDSALYFCASSVGDGGSSYNSPLHFGNGTRLTVT.

This clonotype was found many times. The V call is TRBV10-3, the J call TRBJ1-2; TRBD1 matches at 10 bases. Germline CDR1 is ENHRY and CDR2 is SYGVKD. This CDR3 contains 14 residues. The V segment lost 6 bases and the J segment 1 base; nucleotides outside the gene matches: 2. For the CDR3, the DNA is TGTGCCATCAGCGACAGGGGGCTTAACTATGGCTACACCTTC. It specifies CAISDRGLNYGYTF.

This sequence joins TRBV19 and TRBJ1-5, with D unclear. Germline CDR1 LNHDA, CDR2 SQIVND (reference sequence). The germline V and J ends were trimmed by 6 bases and 1 base, with 13 bases remaining between them. This CDR3 comprises 15 residues. The CDR3 coding sequence is TGTGCCAGTAGGATGGACGGATCAAGCAATCAGCCCCAGCATTTT. Protein product: CASRMDGSSNQPQHF.

This chain uses TRBV5-1 with TRBJ2-7; TRBD2 matches at 12 bases. The CDR3 sequence is 14 residues long. Unmatched junction bases numbered 11, after V lost 4 bases and J lost 12 bases. Germline loops: CDR1 SGHRS, CDR2 YFSETQ. Here the CDR3 DNA reads TGCGCCAGCAGCCCGGGACTAGCGGGCCCTCTAACGTACTTC. Encoded protein: CASSPGLAGPLTYF.